This TCR beta chain was recorded in a study of cytomegalovirus exposure and HLA in healthy donors. Study-wide findings and caveats: Differences between HLA loci emerged in a later analysis of TCR association rates, with DRB1 most and HLA-C fewest. Specificity for CMV antigens was confirmed in vitro for a few of the CMV-associated chains. Trimming of TCR beta V- and J-genes showed a link, identified in a later analysis, to a missense DCLRE1C variant. According to a later analysis, donors in an Asian-associated ancestry cluster reportedly had fewer N-insertions than the approximately 720-donor mean.

Worth noting for this clone: Its antigen is still unknown.

V was shortened by 4 bases and J by 5 bases, with 8 bases between the two germline ends. Germline V lookup: CDR1 WSHSY, CDR2 SAAADI. This CDR3 region has 12 residues. PCR employed 60 Vbeta and 13 Jbeta primers. This table comes from immunoSEQ multiplex PCR, and its TCRdb copy is limited to in-frame clones, with some not included. The sample contains 220,000 or so clones, 70% to 85% of which appear only once. The rearrangement uses TRBV10-2 and TRBJ2-5; D is undetermined. The sequence derives from a male donor in good health and CMV-seronegative. The sample comprised PBMCs. For the CDR3, the DNA is TGCGCCAGCAGTGCCCCCCAGGAGACCCAGTACTTC. As protein: CASSAPQETQYF.